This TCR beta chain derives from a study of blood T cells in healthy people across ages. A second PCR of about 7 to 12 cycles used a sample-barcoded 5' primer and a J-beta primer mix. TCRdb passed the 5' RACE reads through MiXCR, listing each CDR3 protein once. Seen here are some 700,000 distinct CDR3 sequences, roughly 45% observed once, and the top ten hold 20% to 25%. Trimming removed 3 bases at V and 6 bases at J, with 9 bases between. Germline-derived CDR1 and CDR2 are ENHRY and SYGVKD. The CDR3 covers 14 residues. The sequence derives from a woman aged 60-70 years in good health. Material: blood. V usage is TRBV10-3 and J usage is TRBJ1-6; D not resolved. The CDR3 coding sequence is TGTGCCATCAGTGATGGAGAAAGTAATTCACCCCTCCACTTT. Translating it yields CAISDGESNSPLHF.